The 32 T cell receptor beta chains below all came from one sample that was sequenced in a study of blood T cell repertoires in COVID-19. Method: immunoSEQ multiplex PCR; TCRdb's copy keeps in-frame clones and lacks some. This sample has over 95,000 clones, with 60% to 85% found just once. The sequenced sample was peripheral blood. These receptors came from a woman of 80 years or more with active or convalescent COVID-19.

The genes are TRBV29-1 and TRBJ1-1; possibly TRBD1 for D (5 bases). CDR1 and CDR2 from the germline V gene are SQVTM and ANQGSEA. The CDR3 contains 12 residues. The V end was cut by 5 bases, the J end by 1 base, with 8 bases between. The CDR3 DNA reads TGCAGCGTTCATACAGGGAACACTGAAGCTTTCTTT. Its protein product is CSVHTGNTEAFF.

CDR3 nucleotide sequence: TGTGCCAGTAGTATCCGAACAGGGGGGAAGACTTCCAGCTCCTACGAGCAGTACTTC. It encodes CASSIRTGGKTSSSYEQYF. The chain employs TRBV19 and TRBJ2-7, with 8 positions matching TRBD1. This CDR3 is built from 19 residues. V lost 3 bases, J lost 0 bases, and 16 bases stayed unmatched. Germline CDR1 LNHDA, CDR2 SQIVND (reference sequence).

This chain links TRBV10-2 with TRBJ2-7, with 7 bases matching TRBD2. The trim removed 3 bases at V and 2 bases at J, leaving 7 bases unmatched. The CDR3 is made up of 15 amino acids. Germline CDR1 is WSHSY and CDR2 is SAAADI. For the CDR3, the DNA is TGCGCCAGCAGTGAATTCTCTAGCGGCACCTACGAGCAGTACTTC. Its protein is CASSEFSSGTYEQYF.

The chain combines TRBV5-5 with TRBJ1-2; possibly TRBD1 for D (6 bases). Trimming removed 0 bases at V and 4 bases at J, with 7 bases between. The germline V gene encodes CDR1 SGHKS and CDR2 YYEKEE (reference sequence). This CDR3 spans 13 amino acids. The CDR3 coding sequence is TGTGCCAGCAGCTTGGGGACAGTCTATGGCTACACCTTC. It codes for CASSLGTVYGYTF.

This chain uses TRBV5-5 with TRBJ1-3; D may be TRBD1 (6 bases). The V and J ends lost 4 bases and 2 bases respectively, with 13 bases between them. From germline, CDR1 is SGHKS and CDR2 YYEKEE (reference sequence). The CDR3 consists of 15 residues. CDR3 in amino acids: CASSRTQGTGNTIYF. CDR3 coding DNA: TGTGCCAGCAGCCGAACTCAGGGGACTGGAAACACCATATATTTT.

Sample share makes this clone medium-sized. The gene calls are TRBV7-9 and TRBJ2-7, with 8 bases identical to TRBD1. This CDR3 is built from 15 residues. Trimming at V came to 5 bases and at J to 2 bases, leaving 8 bases not matched to a gene. Germline CDR1 and CDR2: SEHNR and FQNEAQ (reference sequence). CDR3 DNA sequence: TGTGCCAGCAGCACAACCACAGGGGGAGCCTACGAGCAGTACTTC. This codes for CASSTTTGGAYEQYF.

This rearrangement joins TRBV5-1 to TRBJ2-1; 11 positions agree with TRBD2. The length of the CDR3 is 15 residues. Unmatched junction bases numbered 2, after V lost 0 bases and J lost 6 bases. The germline CDR1 and CDR2 sequences are SGHRS and YFSETQ. The chain's CDR3 is CASSLGLAGSNEQFF. CDR3 nucleotide sequence: TGCGCCAGCAGCTTGGGACTAGCGGGGTCCAATGAGCAGTTCTTC.

This clone was detected only a few times. The genes are TRBV2 and TRBJ1-2; D is uncertain. There are 16 residues in the CDR3. Germline values: CDR1 SNHLY, CDR2 FYNNEI. V shed 4 bases and J shed 5 bases, with 20 bases lying between them. The CDR3, as DNA: TGTGCCAGCAGTGGGGAACTCGGACCCGGAGGATATGGCTACACCTTC. Protein product: CASSGELGPGGYGYTF. Based on the CDR3 plus reference TRBV2 and TRBJ1-2, the full variable domain is EPEVTQTPSHQVTQMGQEVILRCVPISNHLYFYWYRQILGQKVEFLVSFYNNEISEKSEIFDDQFSVERPDGSNFTLKIRSTKLEDSAMYFCASSGELGPGGYGYTFGSGTRLTVV.

This clone was counted a few times. This chain connects TRBV19 to TRBJ1-4; D uncertain. The CDR3 sequence is 17 residues long. CDR1 is LNHDA, CDR2 SQIVND, per germline (reference sequence). V was shortened by 3 bases and J by 0 bases, with 14 bases between the two germline ends. The CDR3 coding sequence is TGTGCCAGTAGTATCGGAGGACGGGCGGCAACTAATGAAAAACTGTTTTTT. Amino acids: CASSIGGRAATNEKLFF.

The chain employs TRBV5-6 and TRBJ2-5; 9 positions agree with TRBD2. With 1 base clipped from V and 2 bases from J, the junction kept 6 bases outside the gene matches. The CDR3 totals 16 residues. The germline CDR1 and CDR2 sequences are SGHDT and YYEEEE. CDR3 in DNA: TGTGCCAGCAGCTTGCGCGGGAGGGCCTTTCAAGAGACCCAGTACTTC. This gives the protein CASSLRGRAFQETQYF.

This chain connects TRBV27 to TRBJ2-1, with 7 bases aligning to TRBD1. Germline V lookup: CDR1 MNHEY, CDR2 SMNVEV (reference sequence). Losses at the gene ends were 1 base for V and 7 bases for J; bases not matched to a gene: 7. This CDR3 contains 15 residues. Here the CDR3 DNA reads TGTGCCAGCAGTTTATATTCGGCCAGGGGGAATGAGCAGTTCTTC. This sequence encodes CASSLYSARGNEQFF.

This rearrangement joins TRBV10-1 to TRBJ2-1, with 10 bases aligning to TRBD2. Per the germline V gene, CDR1 is WNHNN and CDR2 is SYGVQD (reference sequence). The CDR3 is 16 amino acids. V lost 11 bases, J lost 5 bases, and 15 bases stayed unmatched. CDR3 nucleotide sequence: TGCGCCTTTTCCACGGGGACTAGCGCGAGACACAATGAGCAGTTCTTC. As protein: CAFSTGTSARHNEQFF.

This clone came up once. The V and J genes are TRBV6-5 and TRBJ2-1; possibly TRBD2 for D (6 bases). The germline V and J ends were trimmed by 7 bases and 10 bases, with 20 bases remaining between them. The CDR3 covers 14 residues. The germline V gene has CDR1 MNHEY and CDR2 SVGAGI. The CDR3 DNA sequence: TGTGCCAGCAAAGAAGGGGTCCCTGCGGGGGAGCAGTTCTTC. Its protein is CASKEGVPAGEQFF.

To note about this clone: The germline gene is not matched at one end of the junction; a read error may be the cause. The chain recombines TRBV5-1 with TRBJ2-6; D gene uncertain. The CDR3 sequence is 16 residues long. CDR1 is SGHRS and CDR2 is YFSETQ in the germline V gene. In DNA, the CDR3 is TGTGCCAGCAGCTTGGCAACTTTCTCTGGGGCCAACGTCCTGACTTTC. This sequence encodes CASSLATFSGANVLTF.

CDR3 loop: CSASFPTNSPLHF. DNA of the CDR3: TGCAGTGCTAGTTTTCCCACAAATTCACCCCTCCACTTT. The chain combines TRBV20-1 with TRBJ1-6, with D unresolved. The germline V gene encodes CDR1 DFQATT and CDR2 SNEGSKA (reference sequence). Trimming stripped 3 bases from V and 7 bases from J, with 10 bases between. The CDR3 is 13 amino acids.

The rearrangement joins TRBV18 to TRBJ2-2; TRBD1 matches at 10 bases. The CDR3 is 16 amino acids. V gave up 2 bases and J gave up 5 bases; unmatched junction bases: 5. Germline CDR1 is KGHSH and CDR2 is LQKENI. CDR3 DNA: TGTGCCAGCTCACCAGGGACAGGGGCGCGAACCGGGGAGCTGTTTTTT. Translation gives CASSPGTGARTGELFF. Using reference TRBV18 and TRBJ2-2 for the parts outside the CDR3, the full variable domain is NAGVMQNPRHLVRRRGQEARLRCSPMKGHSHVYWYRQLPEEGLKFMVYLQKENIIDESGMPKERFSAEFPKEGPSILRIQQVVRGDSAAYFCASSPGTGARTGELFFGEGSRLTVL.

DNA for the CDR3: TGTGCCAGCAGCCGAGGACTAGCCTATGAGCAGTTCTTC. This encodes CASSRGLAYEQFF. This chain connects TRBV7-2 to TRBJ2-1, with 8 bases that match TRBD2. Germline V gene data show CDR1 as SGHTA and CDR2 as FQGNSA. The CDR3 spans 13 residues. V was clipped by 5 bases and J by 8 bases; unmatched bases: 5.

This clone was counted a few times. J is TRBJ1-6 and V is TRBV27; 7 nucleotides line up with TRBD1. The CDR3 sequence is 19 residues long. J was trimmed by 0 bases and V by 8 bases; bases with no gene match: 16. CDR1 MNHEY and CDR2 SMNVEV come from the germline V gene (reference sequence). The CDR3 nucleotides read TGTGCCAGCCGAAAACCGACAGGGAGAGTAGGCTCCTATAATTCACCCCTCCACTTT. Residues: CASRKPTGRVGSYNSPLHF.

This chain uses TRBV2 with TRBJ2-1, with 7 bases that match TRBD2. From germline, CDR1 is SNHLY and CDR2 FYNNEI. The CDR3 spans 17 residues. The V segment lost 1 base and the J segment 6 bases; nucleotides outside the gene matches: 12. The CDR3 reads CASSEGVQSGKGNEQFF. DNA for the CDR3: TGTGCCAGCAGTGAAGGCGTTCAAAGCGGGAAGGGCAATGAGCAGTTCTTC.

The CDR3 DNA follows: TGTGCCAGCAGCTCGGCAGGGTCTTTCTACGAGCAGTACTTC. Translated: CASSSAGSFYEQYF. The chain links TRBV5-4 to TRBJ2-7; weak D call: TRBD1 (5 bases). The germline CDR1 and CDR2 sequences are SGHNT and YYREEE (reference sequence). The CDR3 length is 14 residues. V lost 3 bases, J lost 3 bases, and 13 bases lay in between.

The genes are TRBV19 and TRBJ2-5; D gene unclear. The CDR3 covers 13 residues. CDR1 is LNHDA and CDR2 is SQIVND in the germline V gene (reference sequence). Trimming shortened V by 3 bases and J by 5 bases, and 10 bases separated the two germline ends. The CDR3 protein is CASSILIGETQYF. CDR3 nucleotide sequence: TGTGCCAGTAGTATCTTAATCGGGGAGACCCAGTACTTC.

The J gene is TRBJ2-5, the V gene TRBV4-2, with D perhaps TRBD1 (6 bases). Trimming took 0 bases from V and 2 from J, leaving 7 bases between them. Looked up from germline, CDR1 is LGHNA and CDR2 is YNFKEQ. The CDR3 contains 14 residues. CDR3 sequence: CASSQEDRQETQYF. CDR3 DNA: TGTGCCAGCAGCCAAGAAGACAGGCAAGAGACCCAGTACTTC.

The chain is built from TRBV14 and TRBJ1-1, with 8 bases identical to TRBD1. The V gene's germline CDR1 is SGHDN and CDR2 FVKESK. The CDR3 covers 14 residues. Trimming cost V 6 bases and J 3 bases; bases outside gene matches: 6. The CDR3 DNA follows: TGTGCCAGCAGTTATCAGGGGGCTCACACTGAAGCTTTCTTT. Translation: CASSYQGAHTEAFF.

This clone was seen a few times. This chain uses TRBV7-8 with TRBJ2-7, with 11 bases matching TRBD2. CDR3 size: 15 residues. Germline V gene data show CDR1 as SGHVS and CDR2 as FQNEAQ. After removal of 1 base from V and 7 bases from J, the junction contained 6 bases not matched to a gene. The CDR3 reads CASSLVAGGPREQYF. The DNA for the CDR3 is TGTGCCAGCAGCTTAGTAGCGGGAGGGCCGAGGGAGCAGTACTTC.

The gene calls are TRBV18 and TRBJ1-6; D not certain. The V end lost 2 bases, the J end lost 9 bases, and 5 bases lay between the germline ends. From germline, CDR1 is KGHSH and CDR2 LQKENI. The CDR3 contains 12 residues. The CDR3 sequence: CASSPEGSPLHF. The CDR3 region has the DNA TGTGCCAGCTCACCAGAGGGTTCACCCCTCCACTTT.

This clone was observed a few times. The rearrangement links TRBV6-5 to TRBJ2-1; TRBD2 aligns across 7 bases. Germline V gene data show CDR1 as MNHEY and CDR2 as SVGAGI. The CDR3 runs to 15 residues. J was trimmed by 1 base and V by 6 bases; bases with no gene match: 6. The CDR3 coding sequence is TGTGCCAGCAGGTCTCCGGGAGGTTCCTACAATGAGCAGTTCTTC. This encodes CASRSPGGSYNEQFF.

V gene TRBV6-5 combines with J gene TRBJ1-1; D may be TRBD1 (5 bases). This CDR3 comprises 15 residues. Germline V CDR1 and CDR2: MNHEY, SVGAGI. V lost 2 bases to trimming and J lost 6 bases, with 16 bases between them. The CDR3 loop reads CASSYVGGLTSEAFF. Written as DNA, the CDR3 is TGTGCCAGCAGTTACGTGGGGGGTCTAACCTCTGAAGCTTTCTTT.

V and J are TRBV7-9 and TRBJ1-6, with D unclear. Germline V gene data show CDR1 as SEHNR and CDR2 as FQNEAQ (reference sequence). With 1 base removed from V and 13 bases from J, the gap between germline ends came to 8 bases. CDR3 length: 12 residues. Here the CDR3 reads CASSLGSSPLHF. Written as DNA, the CDR3 is TGTGCCAGCAGCTTAGGTTCGTCTCCCCTCCACTTT.

The rearrangement uses TRBV29-1 and TRBJ1-4; weak D call: TRBD1 (6 bases). V was shortened by 4 bases and J by 1 base, with 10 bases between the two germline ends. CDR1 and CDR2 from the germline V gene are SQVTM and ANQGSEA. The CDR3 has 14 amino acids. The CDR3 nucleotides read TGCAGCGTTGTGGGGGCTGGAACTAATGAAAAACTGTTTTTT. Its translation: CSVVGAGTNEKLFF.

This clone has only one observation. The chain uses TRBV24-1 and TRBJ2-7, with D perhaps TRBD2 (6 bases). V lost 3 bases, J lost 2 bases, and 13 bases lay in between. The CDR3 is 15 residues long. CDR1 KGHDR and CDR2 SFDVKD come from the germline V gene. In nucleotides, the CDR3 is TGTGCCACCAGTGATGCCCGGGACTTCACCTACGAGCAGTACTTC. Encoded protein: CATSDARDFTYEQYF.

The chain links TRBV7-8 to TRBJ2-2; 7 positions agree with TRBD1. The V gene's germline CDR1 is SGHVS and CDR2 FQNEAQ. The CDR3 contains 15 residues. Unmatched junction bases numbered 6, after V lost 6 bases and J lost 2 bases. The CDR3 bases are TGTGCCAGCAGTTCATACAGGGGAAACACCGGGGAGCTGTTTTTT. Its protein product is CASSSYRGNTGELFF.

V usage is TRBV18 and J usage is TRBJ1-3; TRBD1 agrees at 8 bases. Germline V lookup: CDR1 KGHSH, CDR2 LQKENI. This CDR3 is 15 amino acids long. After removal of 5 bases from V and 2 bases from J, the junction contained 5 bases not matched to a gene. The DNA of the CDR3 is TGTGCCAGCTCAACCCAGGGGGCCACTGGAAACACCATATATTTT. Translated, it gives CASSTQGATGNTIYF. Looking up the rest from reference TRBV18 and TRBJ1-3 gives the full variable domain: NAGVMQNPRHLVRRRGQEARLRCSPMKGHSHVYWYRQLPEEGLKFMVYLQKENIIDESGMPKERFSAEFPKEGPSILRIQQVVRGDSAAYFCASSTQGATGNTIYFGEGSWLTVV.